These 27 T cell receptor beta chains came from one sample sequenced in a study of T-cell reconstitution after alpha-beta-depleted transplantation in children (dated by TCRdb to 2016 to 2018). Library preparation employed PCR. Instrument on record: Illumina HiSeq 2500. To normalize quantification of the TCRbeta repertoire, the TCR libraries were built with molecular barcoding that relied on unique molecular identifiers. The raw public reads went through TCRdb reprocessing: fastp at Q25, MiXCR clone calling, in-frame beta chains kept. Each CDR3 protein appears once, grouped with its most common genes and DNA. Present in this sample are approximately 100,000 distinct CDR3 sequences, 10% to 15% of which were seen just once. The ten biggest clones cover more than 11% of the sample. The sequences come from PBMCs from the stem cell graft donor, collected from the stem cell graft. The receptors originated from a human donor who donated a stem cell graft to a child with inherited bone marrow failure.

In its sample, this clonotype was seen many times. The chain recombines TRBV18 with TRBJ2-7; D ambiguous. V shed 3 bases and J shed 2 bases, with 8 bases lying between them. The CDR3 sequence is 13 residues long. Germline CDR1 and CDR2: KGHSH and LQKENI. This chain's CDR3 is CASSPTGTYEQYF. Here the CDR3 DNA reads TGTGCCAGCTCACCTACTGGAACCTACGAGCAGTACTTC.

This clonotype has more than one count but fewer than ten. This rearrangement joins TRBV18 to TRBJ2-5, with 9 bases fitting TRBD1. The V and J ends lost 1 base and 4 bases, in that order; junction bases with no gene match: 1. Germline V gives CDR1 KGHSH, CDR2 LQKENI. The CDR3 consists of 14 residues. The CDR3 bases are TGTGCCAGCTCACCACAGGACAGGGGAGAGACCCAGTACTTC. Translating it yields CASSPQDRGETQYF.

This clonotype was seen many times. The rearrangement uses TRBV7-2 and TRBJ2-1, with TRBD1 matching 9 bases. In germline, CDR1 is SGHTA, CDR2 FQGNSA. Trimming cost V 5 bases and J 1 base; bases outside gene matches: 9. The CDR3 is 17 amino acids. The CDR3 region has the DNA TGTGCCAGCAGCCTAACCGGGACAGGGTTGTCCTACAATGAGCAGTTCTTC. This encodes CASSLTGTGLSYNEQFF.

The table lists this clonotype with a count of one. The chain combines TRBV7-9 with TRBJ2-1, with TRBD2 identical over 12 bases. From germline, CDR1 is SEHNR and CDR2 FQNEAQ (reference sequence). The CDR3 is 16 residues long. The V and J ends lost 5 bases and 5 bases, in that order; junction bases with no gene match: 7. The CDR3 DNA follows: TGTGCCAGCAGCGCCCTAGCGGGAGGGAACCACAATGAGCAGTTCTTC. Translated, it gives CASSALAGGNHNEQFF.

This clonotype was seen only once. The CDR3 loop is CASSPVSGTQSSYNEQFF. CDR3 coding DNA: TGTGCCAGCAGCCCCGTCTCCGGGACCCAGAGCTCCTACAATGAGCAGTTCTTC. This chain connects TRBV11-1 to TRBJ2-1; D may match TRBD1 or TRBD2 (5 bases each). The V and J ends lost 5 bases and 0 bases respectively, with 20 bases between them. The germline CDR1 and CDR2 sequences are SGHAT and FQDESV (reference sequence). This CDR3 spans 18 amino acids.

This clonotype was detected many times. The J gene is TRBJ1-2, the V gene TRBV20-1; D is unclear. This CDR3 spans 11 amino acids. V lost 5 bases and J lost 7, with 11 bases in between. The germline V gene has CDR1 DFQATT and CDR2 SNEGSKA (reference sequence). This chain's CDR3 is CSAPSDGGYTF. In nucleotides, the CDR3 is TGCAGTGCTCCGTCAGATGGTGGCTACACCTTC.

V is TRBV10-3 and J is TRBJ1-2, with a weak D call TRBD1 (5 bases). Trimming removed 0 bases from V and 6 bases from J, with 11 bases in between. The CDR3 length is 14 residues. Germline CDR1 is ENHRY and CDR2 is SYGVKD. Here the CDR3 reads CAISESRGDNGYTF. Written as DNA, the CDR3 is TGTGCCATCAGTGAGTCACGGGGGGATAATGGCTACACCTTC.

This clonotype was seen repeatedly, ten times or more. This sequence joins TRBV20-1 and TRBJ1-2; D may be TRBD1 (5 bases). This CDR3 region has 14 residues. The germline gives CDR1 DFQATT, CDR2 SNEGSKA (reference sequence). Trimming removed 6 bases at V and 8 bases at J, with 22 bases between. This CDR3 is CSARKSEQGDGYTF. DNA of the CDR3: TGCAGTGCCCGGAAATCAGAGCAGGGAGACGGCTACACCTTC.

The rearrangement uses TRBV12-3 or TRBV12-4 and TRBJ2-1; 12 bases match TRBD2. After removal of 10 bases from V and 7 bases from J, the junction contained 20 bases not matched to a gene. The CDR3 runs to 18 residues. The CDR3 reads CAICSNPGLAGGTNEQFF. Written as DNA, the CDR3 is TGTGCCATCTGTTCCAATCCGGGACTAGCGGGCGGGACAAATGAGCAGTTCTTC.

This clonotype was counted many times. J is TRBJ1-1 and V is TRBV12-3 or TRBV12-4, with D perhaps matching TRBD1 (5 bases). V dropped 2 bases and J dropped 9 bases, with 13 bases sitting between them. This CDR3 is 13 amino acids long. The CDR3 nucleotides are TGTGCCAGCAGTTTAACGGTGGAGGGGCAAGCTTTCTTT. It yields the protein CASSLTVEGQAFF.

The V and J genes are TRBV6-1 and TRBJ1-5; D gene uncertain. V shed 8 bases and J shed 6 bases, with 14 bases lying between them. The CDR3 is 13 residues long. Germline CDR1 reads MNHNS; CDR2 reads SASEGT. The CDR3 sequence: CASAVRFSQPQHF. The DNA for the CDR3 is TGTGCCAGCGCGGTACGCTTCAGTCAGCCCCAGCATTTT.

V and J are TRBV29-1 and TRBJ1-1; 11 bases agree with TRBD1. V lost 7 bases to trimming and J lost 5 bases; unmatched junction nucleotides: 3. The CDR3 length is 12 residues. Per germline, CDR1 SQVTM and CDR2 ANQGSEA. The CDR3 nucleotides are TGCAGCGGAGGACAGGGGGCGACTGAAGCTTTCTTT. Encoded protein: CSGGQGATEAFF.

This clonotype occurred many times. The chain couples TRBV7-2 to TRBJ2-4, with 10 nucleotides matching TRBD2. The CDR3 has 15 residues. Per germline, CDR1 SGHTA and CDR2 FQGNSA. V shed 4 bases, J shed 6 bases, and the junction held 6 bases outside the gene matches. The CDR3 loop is CASSSDLAGANIQYF. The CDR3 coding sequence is TGTGCCAGCAGCTCAGACCTAGCGGGGGCAAACATTCAGTACTTC.

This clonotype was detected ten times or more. For the CDR3, the DNA is TGCAGTGCTAGAGATTGGGGGACCCAGTACTTC. Protein product: CSARDWGTQYF. The genes are TRBV20-1 and TRBJ2-5; D is uncertain. This CDR3 is 11 amino acids long. Germline V gene sequence: CDR1 DFQATT, CDR2 SNEGSKA (reference sequence). The ends were cut back, 0 bases at V and 7 bases at J, with 6 bases in the middle.

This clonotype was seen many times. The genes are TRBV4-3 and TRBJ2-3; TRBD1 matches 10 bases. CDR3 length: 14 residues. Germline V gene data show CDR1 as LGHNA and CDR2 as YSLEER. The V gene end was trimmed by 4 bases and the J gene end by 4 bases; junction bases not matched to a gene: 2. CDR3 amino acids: CASSLGQGADTQYF. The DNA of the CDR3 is TGCGCCAGCAGCCTCGGACAGGGGGCAGATACGCAGTATTTT.

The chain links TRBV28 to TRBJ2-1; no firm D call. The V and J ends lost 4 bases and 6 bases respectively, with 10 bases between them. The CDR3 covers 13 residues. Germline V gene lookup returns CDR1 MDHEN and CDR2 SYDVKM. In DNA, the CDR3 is TGTGCCAGCAGTTGGTGGGCCGGCAATGAGCAGTTCTTC. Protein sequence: CASSWWAGNEQFF.

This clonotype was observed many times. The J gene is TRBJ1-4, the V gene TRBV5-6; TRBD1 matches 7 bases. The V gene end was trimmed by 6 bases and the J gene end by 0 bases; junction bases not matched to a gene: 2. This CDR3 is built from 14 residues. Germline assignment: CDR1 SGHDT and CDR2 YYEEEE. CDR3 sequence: CASTTGATNEKLFF. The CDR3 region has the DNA TGTGCCAGCACCACAGGGGCAACTAATGAAAAACTGTTTTTT.

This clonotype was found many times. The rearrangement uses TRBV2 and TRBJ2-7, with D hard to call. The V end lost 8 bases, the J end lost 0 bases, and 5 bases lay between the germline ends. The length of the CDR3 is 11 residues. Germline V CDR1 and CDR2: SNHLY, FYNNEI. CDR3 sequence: CASWSSYEQYF. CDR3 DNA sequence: TGTGCCAGCTGGAGCTCCTACGAGCAGTACTTC.

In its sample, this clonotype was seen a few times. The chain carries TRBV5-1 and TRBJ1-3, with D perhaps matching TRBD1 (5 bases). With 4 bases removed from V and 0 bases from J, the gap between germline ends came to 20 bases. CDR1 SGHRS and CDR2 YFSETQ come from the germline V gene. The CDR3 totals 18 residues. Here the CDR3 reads CASSPLRPTDLSGNTIYF. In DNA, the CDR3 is TGCGCCAGCAGCCCGTTGCGCCCGACAGACCTCTCTGGAAACACCATATATTTT. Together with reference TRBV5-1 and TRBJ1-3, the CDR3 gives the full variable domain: KAGVTQTPRYLIKTRGQQVTLSCSPISGHRSVSWYQQTPGQGLQFLFEYFSETQRNKGNFPGRFSGRQFSNSRSEMNVSTLELGDSALYLCASSPLRPTDLSGNTIYFGEGSWLTVV.

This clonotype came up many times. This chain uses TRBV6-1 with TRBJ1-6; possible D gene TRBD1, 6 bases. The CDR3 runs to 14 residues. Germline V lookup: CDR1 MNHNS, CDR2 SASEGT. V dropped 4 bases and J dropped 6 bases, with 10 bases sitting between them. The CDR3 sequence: CASSGRGGNSPLHF. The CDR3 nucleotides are TGTGCCAGCAGTGGCAGGGGAGGTAATTCACCCCTCCACTTT.

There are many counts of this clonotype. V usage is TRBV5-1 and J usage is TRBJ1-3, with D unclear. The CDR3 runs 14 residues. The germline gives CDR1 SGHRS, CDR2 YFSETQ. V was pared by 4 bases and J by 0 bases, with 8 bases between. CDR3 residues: CASSPDFSGNTIYF. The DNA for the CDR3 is TGCGCCAGCAGCCCGGACTTCTCTGGAAACACCATATATTTT.

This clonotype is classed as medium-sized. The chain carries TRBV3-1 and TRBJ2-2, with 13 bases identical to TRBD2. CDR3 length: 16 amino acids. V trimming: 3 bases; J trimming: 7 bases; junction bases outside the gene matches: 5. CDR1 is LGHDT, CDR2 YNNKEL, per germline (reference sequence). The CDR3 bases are TGTGCCAGCAGCCACCGGACTAGCGGGGGCCACGGGGAGCTGTTTTTT. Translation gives CASSHRTSGGHGELFF.

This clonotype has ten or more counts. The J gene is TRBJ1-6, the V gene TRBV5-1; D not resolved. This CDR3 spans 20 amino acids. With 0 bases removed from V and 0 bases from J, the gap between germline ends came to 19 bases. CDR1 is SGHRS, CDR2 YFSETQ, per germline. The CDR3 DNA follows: TGCGCCAGCAGCTTGGTCAGTCGGGGAGGGTCCGGCTCCTATAATTCACCCCTCCACTTT. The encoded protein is CASSLVSRGGSGSYNSPLHF.

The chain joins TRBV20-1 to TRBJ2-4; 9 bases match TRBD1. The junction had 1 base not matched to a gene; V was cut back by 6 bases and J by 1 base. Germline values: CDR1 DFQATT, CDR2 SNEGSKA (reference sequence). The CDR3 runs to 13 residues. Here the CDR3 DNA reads TGCAGTGCAGGGACAGGGGCCAAAAACATTCAGTACTTC. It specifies CSAGTGAKNIQYF.

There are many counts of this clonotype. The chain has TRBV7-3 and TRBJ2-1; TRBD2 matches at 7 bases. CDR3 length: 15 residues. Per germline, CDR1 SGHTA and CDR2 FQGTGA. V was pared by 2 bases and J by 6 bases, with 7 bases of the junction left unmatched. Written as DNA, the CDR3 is TGTGCCAGCAGCTTATTGGGCGGGAGTATCAATGAGCAGTTCTTC. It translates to CASSLLGGSINEQFF.

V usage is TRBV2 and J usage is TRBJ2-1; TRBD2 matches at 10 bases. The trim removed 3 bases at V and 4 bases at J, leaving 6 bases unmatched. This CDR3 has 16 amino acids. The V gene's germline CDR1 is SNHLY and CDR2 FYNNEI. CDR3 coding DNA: TGTGCCAGCAGTGACCTCGGGACTAGCGAGTACAATGAGCAGTTCTTC. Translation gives CASSDLGTSEYNEQFF.

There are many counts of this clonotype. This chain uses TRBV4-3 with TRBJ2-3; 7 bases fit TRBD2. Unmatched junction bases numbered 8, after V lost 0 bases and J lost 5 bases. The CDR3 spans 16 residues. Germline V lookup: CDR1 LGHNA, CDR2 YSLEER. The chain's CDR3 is CASSQEFSGGRDTQYF. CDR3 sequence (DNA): TGCGCCAGCAGCCAAGAGTTCTCGGGAGGCCGAGATACGCAGTATTTT.